Below, 22 T cell receptor beta chains from the same sample are listed, as sequenced in a study of response to subunit inactivated influenza vaccine. One entry per CDR3 protein, called by TCRdb with MiXCR from the RT-PCR reads. The top ten hold more than 7% of the sample, which has just under 250,000 distinct CDR3 sequences, over 9% seen once. Specimen: non-naive T cells sorted from PBMCs, collected less than 15 days before vaccination. The receptors shown here come from a man in his forties or fifties who received an inactivated influenza vaccine.

V is TRBV12-3 or TRBV12-4 and J is TRBJ1-5; D call uncertain. The CDR3 extends over 12 amino acids. V dropped 5 bases and J dropped 9 bases, with 11 bases sitting between them. CDR3 sequence: CASSPSAPPQHF. CDR3 bases: TGTGCCAGCAGTCCATCAGCACCGCCCCAGCATTTT.

J is TRBJ1-5 and V is TRBV6-6; D is undetermined. The CDR3 covers 13 residues. Germline CDR1 and CDR2: MNHNY and SVGAGI (reference sequence). The V and J ends lost 5 bases and 0 bases respectively, with 5 bases between them. CDR3 residues: CASSMSSNQPQHF. CDR3 sequence (DNA): TGTGCCAGCAGTATGAGTAGCAATCAGCCCCAGCATTTT.

V is TRBV3-1 and J is TRBJ2-1; 10 nucleotides line up with TRBD2. This CDR3 region has 18 residues. Looked up from germline, CDR1 is LGHDT and CDR2 is YNNKEL (reference sequence). The junction had 12 bases not matched to a gene; V was cut back by 0 bases and J by 7 bases. The CDR3 loop is CASSQEIGSGGARNEQFF. The CDR3 bases are TGTGCCAGCAGCCAAGAGATAGGAAGCGGGGGGGCGCGGAATGAGCAGTTCTTC.

This chain links TRBV7-2 with TRBJ1-6, with D uncertain. With 5 bases removed from V and 7 bases from J, the gap between germline ends came to 15 bases. The germline gives CDR1 SGHTA, CDR2 FQGNSA. The CDR3 totals 15 residues. This CDR3 is CASSASRPWNSPLHF. Here the CDR3 DNA reads TGTGCCAGCAGCGCCAGTAGACCGTGGAATTCACCCCTCCACTTT. Full variable domain (remainder filled in from reference TRBV7-2 and TRBJ1-6): GAGVSQSPSNKVTEKGKDVELRCDPISGHTALYWYRQSLGQGLEFLIYFQGNSAPDKSGLPSDRFSAERTGGSVSTLTIQRTQQEDSAVYLCASSASRPWNSPLHFGNGTRLTVT.

This clonotype has a count of ten or more. The rearrangement uses TRBV20-1 and TRBJ2-7; TRBD2 might be the D (7 bases). V lost 1 base and J 1 base, leaving 14 bases between the germline ends. CDR3 length: 15 amino acids. The germline V gene has CDR1 DFQATT and CDR2 SNEGSKA (reference sequence). The CDR3 loop is CSARVGGALSYEQYF. DNA for the CDR3: TGCAGTGCTAGAGTGGGGGGGGCCCTTTCCTACGAGCAGTACTTC.

The rearrangement joins TRBV7-6 to TRBJ1-1; D gene uncertain. The V and J ends lost 0 bases and 5 bases respectively, with 10 bases between them. The CDR3 has 14 residues. CDR1 SGHVS and CDR2 FNYEAQ come from the germline V gene. CDR3 in amino acids: CASSLAEQITEAFF. Written as DNA, the CDR3 is TGTGCCAGCAGCTTAGCGGAACAGATTACTGAAGCTTTCTTT.

This clonotype occurred a few times. As DNA, the CDR3 is TGTGCCAGCAGCTTAGAAGGGGCTAGCGGGGGTTATACGCAGTATTTT. Protein: CASSLEGASGGYTQYF. The rearrangement joins TRBV7-8 to TRBJ2-3, with 10 bases aligning to TRBD2. The CDR3 sequence is 16 residues long. V shed 1 base, J shed 7 bases, and the junction held 8 bases outside the gene matches. Germline CDR1 and CDR2: SGHVS and FQNEAQ. Variable domain in full (rest from reference TRBV7-8 and TRBJ2-3): GAGVSQSPRYKVAKRGQDVALRCDPISGHVSLFWYQQALGQGPEFLTYFQNEAQLDKSGLPSDRFFAERPEGSVSTLKIQRTQQEDSAVYLCASSLEGASGGYTQYFGPGTRLTVL.

Concerning this clonotype itself: One end of the junction does not line up with germline, which may come from a read error. This chain links TRBV6-5 with TRBJ2-3, with no clear D. The CDR3 has 16 amino acids. CDR1 and CDR2 from the germline V gene are MNHEY and SVGAGI. DNA of the CDR3: TGTGCCAGCAGTTACATTGGTGCAGAGCTCACAGATTCGCAGTATTTT. As protein: CASSYIGAELTDSQYF.

This chain uses TRBV7-9 with TRBJ2-5; weak D call: TRBD1 (6 bases). Looked up from germline, CDR1 is SEHNR and CDR2 is FQNEAQ (reference sequence). The CDR3 contains 13 residues. Trimming left V 11 bases short and J 2 bases short, with 15 bases between. The CDR3 bases are TGTGCCGGATACACAGGGACACAAGAGACCCAGTACTTC. Its translation is CAGYTGTQETQYF.

This clonotype was observed a few times. The genes are TRBV20-1 and TRBJ2-7; D uncertain. The CDR3 contains 11 residues. V lost 6 bases and J 1 base, leaving 7 bases between the germline ends. Germline CDR1 DFQATT, CDR2 SNEGSKA (reference sequence). The CDR3 loop is CSASRSYEQYF. The CDR3 DNA is TGCAGTGCGAGTAGGTCCTACGAGCAGTACTTC.

This clonotype has only a few counts. The chain uses TRBV6-5 and TRBJ2-3; 12 bases agree with TRBD2. The V gene end was trimmed by 2 bases and the J gene end by 5 bases; junction bases not matched to a gene: 5. This CDR3 is built from 16 residues. Germline loops: CDR1 MNHEY, CDR2 SVGAGI. The CDR3 coding sequence is TGTGCCAGCAGTTACCCTAGCGGGGGGGCAAAAGATACGCAGTATTTT. Protein: CASSYPSGGAKDTQYF.

The V call is TRBV6-2 or TRBV6-3, the J call TRBJ2-1; 7 positions agree with TRBD2. This CDR3 has 15 amino acids. V lost 2 bases and J lost 5; bases outside the gene matches: 6. Germline lookup yields CDR1 MNHEY and CDR2 SVGEGT. The CDR3 region is CASSYGGGPHNEQFF. The DNA of the CDR3 is TGTGCCAGCAGTTACGGGGGAGGGCCCCACAATGAGCAGTTCTTC.

This clonotype has more than one count but fewer than ten. The chain employs TRBV9 and TRBJ2-3; tentatively, D is TRBD2 (6 bases). This CDR3 spans 16 amino acids. In germline, CDR1 is SGDLS, CDR2 YYNGEE. The V gene lost 0 bases and the J gene lost 0 bases, with 11 bases spanning the gap. CDR3 nucleotides: TGTGCCAGCAGCGTAGGTTGGCGGGGTAGCACAGATACGCAGTATTTT. Its protein is CASSVGWRGSTDTQYF.

This clonotype was picked up a small number of times. The chain employs TRBV5-5 and TRBJ1-4; D gene ambiguous. This CDR3 has 15 residues. Germline V CDR1 and CDR2: SGHKS, YYEKEE (reference sequence). Trimming left V 0 bases short and J 5 bases short, with 11 bases between. CDR3 amino acids: CASSLARSRNEKLFF. CDR3 bases: TGTGCCAGCAGCTTGGCAAGGTCGCGAAATGAAAAACTGTTTTTT.

V is TRBV7-2 and J is TRBJ1-4, with TRBD1 matching 9 bases. The trim removed 4 bases at V and 5 bases at J, leaving 2 bases unmatched. CDR3 length equals 14 residues. Germline CDR1 reads SGHTA; CDR2 reads FQGNSA. The CDR3 DNA sequence: TGTGCCAGCAGCTCCGGGACAGGGAATGAAAAACTGTTTTTT. It translates to CASSSGTGNEKLFF. Variable domain in full (rest from reference TRBV7-2 and TRBJ1-4): GAGVSQSPSNKVTEKGKDVELRCDPISGHTALYWYRQSLGQGLEFLIYFQGNSAPDKSGLPSDRFSAERTGGSVSTLTIQRTQQEDSAVYLCASSSGTGNEKLFFGSGTQLSVL.

This clonotype showed up just a few times. The chain uses TRBV2 and TRBJ2-5, with 9 positions matching TRBD2. CDR1 is SNHLY and CDR2 is FYNNEI in the germline V gene. After removal of 2 bases from V and 4 bases from J, the junction contained 2 bases not matched to a gene. The CDR3 has 14 residues. The CDR3 loop reads CASSELAGRETQYF. CDR3 coding DNA: TGTGCCAGCAGTGAACTAGCGGGAAGAGAGACCCAGTACTTC.

To note about this clonotype: With a much larger clone just one base away, this may be a read error. The chain is built from TRBV12-3 or TRBV12-4 and TRBJ2-2, with D uncertain. Deletions cut 7 bases from V and 8 bases from J, with 8 bases between. The CDR3 consists of 11 residues. The CDR3 sequence: CASILQGELFF. The DNA of the CDR3 is TGTGCCAGCATTCTCCAAGGGGAGCTGTTTTTT.

CDR3 amino acids: CSVDLTSGGLGQFF. The CDR3 region has the DNA TGCAGCGTTGATTTGACTAGCGGGGGCCTTGGGCAGTTCTTC. The chain carries TRBV29-1 and TRBJ2-1; TRBD2 matches 12 bases. The V and J ends lost 3 bases and 12 bases, in that order; junction bases with no gene match: 9. The germline V gene encodes CDR1 SQVTM and CDR2 ANQGSEA. This CDR3 spans 14 amino acids.

J is TRBJ2-1 and V is TRBV5-1; 11 bases align to TRBD2. The germline CDR1 and CDR2 sequences are SGHRS and YFSETQ. The CDR3 runs to 18 residues. V lost 0 bases to trimming and J lost 5 bases; unmatched junction nucleotides: 10. The CDR3, as DNA: TGCGCCAGCAGCTTGGTTCCGACCGGGACTAGCGGCGACAATGAGCAGTTCTTC. Translating it yields CASSLVPTGTSGDNEQFF.

This chain uses TRBV6-2 or TRBV6-3 with TRBJ2-6; TRBD2 might be the D (5 bases). The CDR3 has 17 amino acids. Germline V gene sequence: CDR1 MNHEY, CDR2 SVGEGT. Deletions cut 2 bases from V and 0 bases from J, with 11 bases between. The CDR3 protein is CASSYPGYRSGANVLTF. The CDR3 coding sequence is TGTGCCAGCAGTTACCCGGGGTACCGCTCTGGGGCCAACGTCCTGACTTTC.

This clonotype was observed a handful of times. The chain couples TRBV5-1 to TRBJ1-1, with 10 bases fitting TRBD1. CDR1 and CDR2 (germline): SGHRS, YFSETQ. The V segment lost 3 bases and the J segment 5 bases; nucleotides outside the gene matches: 4. The CDR3 runs to 14 residues. The CDR3 loop reads CASSWGGQGTEAFF. For the CDR3, the DNA is TGCGCCAGCAGCTGGGGGGGACAGGGGACTGAAGCTTTCTTT.

V and J are TRBV11-2 and TRBJ2-5; tentative D call: TRBD2 (5 bases). CDR1 and CDR2 from the germline V gene are SGHAT and FQNNGV. The CDR3 length is 15 residues. V lost 1 base, J lost 5 bases, and 14 bases lay in between. CDR3 coding DNA: TGTGCCAGCAGCTTAGGAACGGTAGCGCGGGAGACCCAGTACTTC. Translation: CASSLGTVARETQYF.